The clone carrying this T cell receptor beta chain has more than one count but fewer than ten. This sample is drawn from a study of T cells after yellow fever vaccination. Germline loops: CDR1 MNHNS, CDR2 SASEGT. The CDR3 has 16 residues. The V and J ends lost 6 bases and 2 bases, in that order; junction bases with no gene match: 9. Study-wide results and caveats: Among primary-vaccination clones, most reappeared after the booster, at roughly 95% for CD4 and around 90% for CD8.

Template switching by 5'RACE produced TCR cDNA, adding a universal primer site and UMIs. TCRdb re-called the 5' RACE reads through MiXCR, storing one row per CDR3 protein. Altogether just under 85,000 distinct CDR3 sequences are present, about an eighth being singletons, with the ten largest covering 20% to 25%. This TCR came from a man aged 18 to 30 who received the YFV17D yellow fever vaccine. Sample: CD8+ T cells not binding an NS4B(214-222) dextramer, sorted from PBMCs, taken around 3 weeks after the first yellow fever vaccination. The J gene is TRBJ1-5, the V gene TRBV6-1, with TRBD1 identical over 8 bases. Here the CDR3 DNA reads TGTGCCAGCAGCGCCGGGACAGGCTACGGCAATCAGCCCCAGCATTTT. Encoded protein: CASSAGTGYGNQPQHF.